These T cell receptor beta chains were read from a single sample in a study of CD8 T cells in Susac syndrome. TCRdb called the immunoSEQ multiplex PCR reads again in MiXCR, with one record for every CDR3 protein. The sample includes over 300,000 distinct CDR3 sequences, 92% of them seen just once. Sequencing was carried out using CD4+ T cells from PBMCs. These TCRs come from a human donor with multiple sclerosis. The CDR3 runs from the conserved cysteine through the conserved F or W. The D gene is left open where the match is weak.

v_call	j_call	d_call	cdr3_aa	cdr3_nt
TRBV19	TRBJ1-5	-	CASSMGVLYQPQHF	TGTGCCAGTAGTATGGGGGTCCTCTATCAGCCCCAGCATTTT
TRBV7-2	TRBJ2-3	TRBD2	CASSLDTAGGSTQYF	TGTGCCAGCAGCTTAGATACGGCGGGGGGAAGCACGCAGTATTTT
TRBV12-3/TRBV12-4	TRBJ2-5	TRBD2	CASSLETSGTRGETQYF	TGTGCCAGCAGTTTAGAGACCTCCGGGACTAGAGGCGAGACCCAGTACTTC
TRBV5-1	TRBJ1-1	-	CASSPSVRGRTEAFF	TGCGCCAGCAGCCCCTCGGTGAGGGGCCGGACTGAAGCTTTCTTT
TRBV4-1	TRBJ2-7	-	CASSQAAGQGIYEQYF	TGCGCCAGCAGCCAAGCCGCGGGTCAGGGGATCTACGAGCAGTACTTC
TRBV29-1	TRBJ1-1	-	CSVEGARTEAFF	TGCAGCGTTGAGGGGGCACGTACTGAAGCTTTCTTT
TRBV5-1	TRBJ2-3	-	CASSLKIAEGADTQYF	TGCGCCAGCAGCTTAAAGATAGCGGAGGGGGCAGATACGCAGTATTTT
TRBV7-2	TRBJ2-5	-	CASSSSGGPETQYF	TGTGCCAGCAGCTCCTCGGGGGGCCCGGAGACCCAGTACTTC
TRBV5-6	TRBJ1-1	-	CASSTGHLTEAFF	TGTGCCAGCAGCACGGGACACCTCACTGAAGCTTTCTTT
TRBV24-1	TRBJ2-5	-	CATSDTGTPRTQYF	TGTGCCACCAGTGATACCGGGACCCCGCGGACCCAGTACTTC
TRBV20-1	TRBJ1-1	-	CSARAPQKMNTEAFF	TGCAGTGCTAGAGCTCCGCAAAAGATGAACACTGAAGCTTTCTTT